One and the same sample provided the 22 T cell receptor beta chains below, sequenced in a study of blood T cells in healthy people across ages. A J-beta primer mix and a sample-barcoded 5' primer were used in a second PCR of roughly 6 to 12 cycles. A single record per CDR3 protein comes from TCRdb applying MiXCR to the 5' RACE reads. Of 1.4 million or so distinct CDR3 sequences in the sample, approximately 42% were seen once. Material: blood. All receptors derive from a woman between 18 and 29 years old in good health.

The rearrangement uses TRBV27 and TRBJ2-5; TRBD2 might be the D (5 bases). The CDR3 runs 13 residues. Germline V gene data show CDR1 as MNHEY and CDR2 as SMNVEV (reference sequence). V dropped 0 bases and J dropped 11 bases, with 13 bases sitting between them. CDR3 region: CASSLSLGWEQYF. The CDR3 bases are TGTGCCAGCAGTTTATCGCTGGGTTGGGAGCAGTACTTC.

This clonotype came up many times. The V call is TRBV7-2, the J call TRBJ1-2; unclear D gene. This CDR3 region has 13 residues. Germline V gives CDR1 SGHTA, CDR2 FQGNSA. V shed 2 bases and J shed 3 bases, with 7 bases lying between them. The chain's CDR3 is CASSLTTDYGYTF. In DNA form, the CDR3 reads TGTGCCAGCAGCTTAACAACTGACTATGGCTACACCTTC.

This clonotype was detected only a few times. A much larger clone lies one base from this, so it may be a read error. CDR3 sequence (DNA): TGCAGCGGGGGGGCTGCCCACTCCTACGAGCAGTACTTC. Protein product: CSGGAAHSYEQYF. The V gene is TRBV20-1, the J gene TRBJ2-7; 8 positions agree with TRBD2. Germline V CDR1 and CDR2: DFQATT, SNEGSKA (reference sequence). The CDR3 runs 13 residues.

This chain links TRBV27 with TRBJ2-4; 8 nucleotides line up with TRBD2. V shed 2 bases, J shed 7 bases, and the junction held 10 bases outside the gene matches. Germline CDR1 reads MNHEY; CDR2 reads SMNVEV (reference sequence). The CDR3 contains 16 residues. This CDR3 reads CASSLGSSGSLNIQYF. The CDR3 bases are TGTGCCAGCAGTTTAGGGTCGAGCGGGAGTCTGAACATTCAGTACTTC.

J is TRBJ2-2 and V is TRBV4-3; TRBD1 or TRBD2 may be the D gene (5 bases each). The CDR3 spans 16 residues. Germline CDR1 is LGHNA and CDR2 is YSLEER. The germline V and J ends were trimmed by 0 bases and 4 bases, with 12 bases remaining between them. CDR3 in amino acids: CASSQDLRGATGELFF. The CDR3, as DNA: TGCGCCAGCAGCCAAGATTTACGAGGGGCCACCGGGGAGCTGTTTTTT.

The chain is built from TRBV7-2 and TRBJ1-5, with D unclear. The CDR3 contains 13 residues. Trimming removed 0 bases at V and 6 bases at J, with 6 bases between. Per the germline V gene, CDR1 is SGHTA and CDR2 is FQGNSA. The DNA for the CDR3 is TGTGCCAGCAGCTTAGCGCACGGTCAGCCCCAGCATTTT. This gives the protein CASSLAHGQPQHF.

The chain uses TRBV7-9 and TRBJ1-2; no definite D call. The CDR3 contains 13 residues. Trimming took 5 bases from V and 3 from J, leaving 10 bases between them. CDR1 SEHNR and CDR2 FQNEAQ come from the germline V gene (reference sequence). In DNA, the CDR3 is TGTGCCAGCAGCGGATATGATTACTATGGCTACACCTTC. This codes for CASSGYDYYGYTF.

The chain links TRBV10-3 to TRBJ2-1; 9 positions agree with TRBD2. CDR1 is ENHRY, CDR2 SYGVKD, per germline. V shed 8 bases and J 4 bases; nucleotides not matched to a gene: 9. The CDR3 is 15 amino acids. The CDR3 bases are TGTGCCATCGGGGAGGGAGCGGGGGGTTACAATGAGCAGTTCTTC. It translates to CAIGEGAGGYNEQFF.

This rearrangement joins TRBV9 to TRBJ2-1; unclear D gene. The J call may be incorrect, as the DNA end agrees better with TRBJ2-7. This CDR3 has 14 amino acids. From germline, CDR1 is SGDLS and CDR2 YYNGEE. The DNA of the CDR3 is TGTGCCAGCAGCCCCCGAGATTACTACAATGAGCAGTACTTC. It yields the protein CASSPRDYYNEQYF.

The CDR3 DNA is TGCAGTGCTAGAGATCGCGGGACTCCGTACAATGAGCAGTTCTTC. Encoded protein: CSARDRGTPYNEQFF. V gene TRBV20-1 combines with J gene TRBJ2-1; a possible D gene is TRBD2 (6 bases). Germline assignment: CDR1 DFQATT and CDR2 SNEGSKA (reference sequence). The CDR3 loop spans 15 amino acids. The V and J ends lost 0 bases and 4 bases respectively, with 13 bases between them.

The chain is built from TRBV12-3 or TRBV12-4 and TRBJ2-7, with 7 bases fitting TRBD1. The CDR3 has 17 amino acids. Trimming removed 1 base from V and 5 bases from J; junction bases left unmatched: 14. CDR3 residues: CASSLVWPGRGQDEQYF. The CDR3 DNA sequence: TGTGCCAGCAGTTTAGTTTGGCCGGGAAGGGGGCAGGACGAGCAGTACTTC.

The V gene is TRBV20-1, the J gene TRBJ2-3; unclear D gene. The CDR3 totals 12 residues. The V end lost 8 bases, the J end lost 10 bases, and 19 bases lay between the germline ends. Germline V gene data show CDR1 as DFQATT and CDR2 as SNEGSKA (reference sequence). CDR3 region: CSLLGRRGPQYF. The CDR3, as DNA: TGCAGTCTGCTAGGTCGCCGAGGACCGCAGTATTTT.

CDR3 residues: CASSLGRDRGGDEQYF. CDR3 nucleotides: TGTGCCAGCAGCTTAGGTCGGGACAGGGGGGGGGATGAGCAGTACTTC. The rearrangement uses TRBV7-2 and TRBJ2-7; TRBD1 matches 11 bases. The CDR3 runs 16 residues. The ends lost 1 base at V and 7 bases at J; junction bases unmatched: 9. Germline CDR1 is SGHTA and CDR2 is FQGNSA.

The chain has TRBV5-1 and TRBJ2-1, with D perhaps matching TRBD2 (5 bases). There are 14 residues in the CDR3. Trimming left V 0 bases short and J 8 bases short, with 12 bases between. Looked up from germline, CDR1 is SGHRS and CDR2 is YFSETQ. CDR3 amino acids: CASSLDEGWDEQFF. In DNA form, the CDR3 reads TGCGCCAGCAGCTTGGACGAGGGTTGGGATGAGCAGTTCTTC.

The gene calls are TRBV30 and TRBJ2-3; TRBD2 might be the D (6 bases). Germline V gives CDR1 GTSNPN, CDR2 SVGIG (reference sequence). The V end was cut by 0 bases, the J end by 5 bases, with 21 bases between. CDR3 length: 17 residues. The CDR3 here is CAWSVGGIKLSRDTQYF. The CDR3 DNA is TGTGCCTGGAGTGTGGGCGGGATAAAACTATCGAGAGATACGCAGTATTTT.

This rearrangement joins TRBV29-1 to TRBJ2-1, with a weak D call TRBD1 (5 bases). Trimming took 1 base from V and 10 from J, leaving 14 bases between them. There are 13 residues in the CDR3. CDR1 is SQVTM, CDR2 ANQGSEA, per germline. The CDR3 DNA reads TGCAGCGTTGAAGGGCTATCCAGGGTGGAGCAGTTCTTC. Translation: CSVEGLSRVEQFF.

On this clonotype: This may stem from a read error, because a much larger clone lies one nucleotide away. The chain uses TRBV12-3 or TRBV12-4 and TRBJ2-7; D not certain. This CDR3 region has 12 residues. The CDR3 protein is CANSPNPYEQYF. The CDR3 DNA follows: TGTGCCAACAGTCCCAACCCCTACGAGCAGTACTTC.

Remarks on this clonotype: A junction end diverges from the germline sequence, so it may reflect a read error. CDR3 protein: CASSEHVSNQPRHF. The CDR3 DNA is TGTGCCAGCAGTGAACACGTTAGCAATCAGCCCCGGCATTTT. The rearrangement uses TRBV6-1 and TRBJ1-5; D gene ambiguous. CDR3 length: 14 amino acids. The germline gives CDR1 MNHNS, CDR2 SASEGT.

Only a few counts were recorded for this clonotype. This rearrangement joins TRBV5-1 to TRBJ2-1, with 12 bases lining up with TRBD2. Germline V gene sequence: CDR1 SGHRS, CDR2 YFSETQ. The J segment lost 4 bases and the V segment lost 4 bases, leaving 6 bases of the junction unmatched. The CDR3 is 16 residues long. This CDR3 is CASSPELAGGYNEQFF. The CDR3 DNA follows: TGCGCCAGCAGCCCCGAACTAGCGGGGGGATACAATGAGCAGTTCTTC.

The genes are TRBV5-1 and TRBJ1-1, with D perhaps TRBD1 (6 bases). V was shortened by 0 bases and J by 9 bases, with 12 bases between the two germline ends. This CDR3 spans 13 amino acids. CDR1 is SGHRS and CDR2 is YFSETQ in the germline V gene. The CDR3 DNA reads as TGCGCCAGCAGCTTGGACGGGACACTTCAAGCTTTCTTT. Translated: CASSLDGTLQAFF.

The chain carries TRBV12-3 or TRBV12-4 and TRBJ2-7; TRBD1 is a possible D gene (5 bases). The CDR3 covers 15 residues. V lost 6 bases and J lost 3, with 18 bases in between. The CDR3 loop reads CASRSATVPYYEQYF. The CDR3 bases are TGTGCCAGCAGGTCCGCGACAGTTCCTTACTACGAGCAGTACTTC.

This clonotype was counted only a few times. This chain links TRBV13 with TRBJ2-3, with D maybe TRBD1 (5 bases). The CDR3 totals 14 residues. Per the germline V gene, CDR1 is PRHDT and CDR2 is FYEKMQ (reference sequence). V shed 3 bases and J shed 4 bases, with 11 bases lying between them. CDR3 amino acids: CASSFREVSDTQYF. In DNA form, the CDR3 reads TGTGCCAGCAGCTTCAGGGAAGTCTCAGATACGCAGTATTTT.